This TCR beta chain was found in a study of blood T cell repertoires in COVID-19. Study details: In each case, the material was cDNA or gDNA derived from T cells, B-cell-depleted T cells, or PBMCs.

This clone has just a few counts. Germline V gives CDR1 MGHDK, CDR2 SYGVNS. The CDR3 runs to 14 residues. The trim removed 3 bases at V and 11 bases at J, leaving 8 bases unmatched. Original analysis: Reference gene primer amplification yielded estimated nucleated cell counts. Clones were sequenced by immunoSEQ multiplex PCR, and TCRdb holds only the in-frame ones, with some missing. Clone size and the V and J calls come from that table; the DNA yielded D and trimming. The sample carries 55,000 to 80,000 clones, 85% to 90% recorded once. V and J are TRBV25-1 and TRBJ1-2; 11 positions agree with TRBD1. Sequencing used peripheral blood. The TCR was taken from a woman aged 60-75 years with acute or convalescent COVID-19. DNA of the CDR3: TGTGCCAGCAGTGACTCCGGGACAGGGGGGGCGTACACCTTC. This sequence encodes CASSDSGTGGAYTF.